This section outlines one T cell receptor beta chain sequence together with its context. Per the original methods: For nucleated cells, counts were estimated from reference gene primer amplification. Generated by immunoSEQ multiplex PCR, the TCRdb table keeps only in-frame clones and is missing some. That table supplies the V and J calls and clone size; D and trimming were determined from the DNA. This sample yields around 160,000 clones, of which about 81% are seen a single time; under 13% belongs to the top ten. The CDR3 runs to 14 residues. Trimming shortened V by 3 bases and J by 5 bases, and 11 bases separated the two germline ends. CDR1 and CDR2 (germline): LGHDT, YNNKEL (reference sequence). The record originates from a study of blood T cell repertoires in COVID-19. Overall study context: There were acute and convalescent COVID-19 samples, and they came from the United States, Italy and Spain.

Specimen: peripheral blood. V gene TRBV3-1 (or the pseudogene TRBV3-2) combines with J gene TRBJ2-1; D is unclear. The TCR originated in a human donor in a cohort sampled during active COVID-19. In nucleotides, the CDR3 is TGTGCCAGCAGCCATATCCCTCAGAACAATGAGCAGTTCTTC. This gives the protein CASSHIPQNNEQFF.